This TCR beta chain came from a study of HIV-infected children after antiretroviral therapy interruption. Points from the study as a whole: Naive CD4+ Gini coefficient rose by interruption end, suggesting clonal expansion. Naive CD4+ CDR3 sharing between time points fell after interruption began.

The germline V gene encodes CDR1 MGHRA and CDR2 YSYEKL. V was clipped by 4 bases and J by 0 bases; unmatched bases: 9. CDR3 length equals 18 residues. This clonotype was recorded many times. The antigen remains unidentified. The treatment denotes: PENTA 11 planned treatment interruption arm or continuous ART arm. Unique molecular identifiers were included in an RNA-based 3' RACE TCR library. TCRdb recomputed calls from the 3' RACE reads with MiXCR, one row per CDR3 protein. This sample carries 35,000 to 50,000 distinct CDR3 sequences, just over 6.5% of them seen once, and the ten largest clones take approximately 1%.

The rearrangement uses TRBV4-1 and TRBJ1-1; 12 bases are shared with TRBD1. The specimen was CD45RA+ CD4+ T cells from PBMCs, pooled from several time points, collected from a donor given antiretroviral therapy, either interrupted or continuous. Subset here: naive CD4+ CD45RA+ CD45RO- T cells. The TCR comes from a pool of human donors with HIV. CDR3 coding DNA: TGCGCCAGCAGCCGGGACGCGGGACAGGGGGCGATGAACACTGAAGCTTTCTTT. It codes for CASSRDAGQGAMNTEAFF.